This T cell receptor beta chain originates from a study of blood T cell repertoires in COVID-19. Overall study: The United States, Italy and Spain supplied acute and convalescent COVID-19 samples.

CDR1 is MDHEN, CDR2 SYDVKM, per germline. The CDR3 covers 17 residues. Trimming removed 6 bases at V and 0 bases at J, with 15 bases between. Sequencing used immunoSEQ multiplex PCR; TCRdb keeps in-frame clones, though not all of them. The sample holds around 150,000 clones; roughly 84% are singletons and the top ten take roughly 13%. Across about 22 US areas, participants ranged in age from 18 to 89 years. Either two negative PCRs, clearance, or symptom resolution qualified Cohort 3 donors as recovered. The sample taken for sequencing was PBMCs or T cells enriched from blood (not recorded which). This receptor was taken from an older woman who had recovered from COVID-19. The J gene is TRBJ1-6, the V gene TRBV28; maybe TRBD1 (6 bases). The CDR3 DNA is TGTGCCAGCAGCTCCACCGGACAGTACTCCTATAATTCACCCCTCCACTTT. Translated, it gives CASSSTGQYSYNSPLHF.